This T cell receptor (beta chain) was captured by sequencing in a study of T-cell reconstitution after alpha-beta-depleted transplantation in children. Regarding the study as a whole: Newly generated T cells supplied most T-cell counts and diversity one year post-transplant. Surviving recipient T cells and thymic progenitors produced the high day-60 TCRbeta diversity seen in some patients. Expanded graft clones numbering several hundred reportedly gave rise to alpha-beta T cells about two months after transplant.

The CDR3 sequence is 15 residues long. J lost 7 bases, V lost 3 bases, and 6 bases had no gene match. CDR1 is SEHNR and CDR2 is FQNEAQ in the germline V gene (reference sequence). Preparation of the TCRbeta library used unique molecular identifiers. Via MiXCR, TCRdb re-called the PCR reads, giving one row per CDR3 protein. Of roughly 790,000 distinct CDR3 sequences in the sample, roughly 15% are singletons; the top ten hold roughly 5%. This clonotype was picked up a small number of times. The antigen is undetermined. The material sequenced was PBMCs, mostly from graft donor cells, taken 360 days after TCRalphabeta/CD19-depleted stem cell transplant. This sequence joins TRBV7-9 and TRBJ1-6; 7 nucleotides match TRBD1. This receptor was taken from a male patient aged 5 to 17 who had a stem cell transplant for acute lymphoblastic leukemia, so the T cells may come from the graft donor. The CDR3 here is CASSFIQGDNSPLHF. In DNA form, the CDR3 reads TGTGCCAGCAGCTTTATTCAGGGGGACAATTCACCCCTCCACTTT. Full variable domain (remainder filled in from reference TRBV7-9 and TRBJ1-6): DTGVSQNPRHKITKRGQNVTFRCDPISEHNRLYWYRQTLGQGPEFLTYFQNEAQLEKSRLLSDRFSAERPKGSFSTLEIQRTEQGDSAMYLCASSFIQGDNSPLHFGNGTRLTVT.